The present TCR beta chain was sequenced within a study of identical twins. With template switching, a universal primer site was added, and the cDNA carried unique molecular identifiers. TCRdb re-analysed the 5' RACE reads in MiXCR, keeping a single row per CDR3 protein. The sample records roughly 1,500,000 distinct CDR3 sequences, around a third being singletons. The TCR comes from a newborn girl in good health. Sequencing was performed on cord blood.

The DNA for the CDR3 is TGCAGTGCTAGGGGGTCCGGTAATGAAAAACTGTTTTTT. Amino acid sequence: CSARGSGNEKLFF. V gene TRBV20-1 combines with J gene TRBJ1-4, with D unresolved. CDR3 size: 13 residues. The germline CDR1 and CDR2 sequences are DFQATT and SNEGSKA (reference sequence). The germline V and J ends were trimmed by 3 bases and 4 bases, with 9 bases remaining between them.